The 18 T cell receptor beta chains in this list originate from one sample, sequenced in a study of vaccination and CD4 T cells after COVID-19. Specified treatment: approximately nine-day PBMC culture with coronavirus spike peptide pools or control peptides (ViraFEST assay). No antigen has been assigned to these receptors. Cultured CD4+ T cell DNA underwent sequencing with the Oncomine TCR Beta short-read assay. Using its own MiXCR run on the PCR reads, TCRdb lists one record per CDR3 protein. The data hold 15,000 to 20,000 distinct CDR3 sequences, with about 73% observed a single time. Sequenced sample: CD4+ T cells from blood, cultured in vitro. The receptors here all came from a human donor who had recovered from COVID-19.

This clonotype is a singleton in its sample. This chain connects TRBV7-2 to TRBJ2-3; TRBD1 aligns across 9 bases. V dropped 0 bases and J dropped 3; count of bases not matched to a gene: 7. CDR1 SGHTA and CDR2 FQGNSA come from the germline V gene. This CDR3 contains 17 residues. CDR3 nucleotide sequence: TGTGCCAGCAGCTTAGCGTTCACAGGGGGCGCGACAGATACGCAGTATTTT. It specifies CASSLAFTGGATDTQYF.

The chain is built from TRBV27 and TRBJ1-1; a weak D match, TRBD1 (6 bases). V lost 4 bases and J lost 5, with 14 bases in between. Germline CDR1 MNHEY, CDR2 SMNVEV (reference sequence). There are 14 residues in the CDR3. The CDR3 region has the DNA TGTGCCAGCAGTTCAGCGGAGAGGGGGACTGAAGCTTTCTTT. This gives the protein CASSSAERGTEAFF.

This chain connects TRBV7-9 to TRBJ2-4; 11 positions agree with TRBD2. Germline-derived CDR1 and CDR2 are SEHNR and FQNEAQ (reference sequence). The trim removed 2 bases at V and 3 bases at J, leaving 6 bases unmatched. CDR3 size: 17 residues. The CDR3: CASSLPGLADYKNIQYF. In nucleotides, the CDR3 is TGTGCCAGCAGCTTACCGGGACTAGCGGACTACAAAAACATTCAGTACTTC.

This chain connects TRBV27 to TRBJ1-5; 8 positions match TRBD1. V lost 6 bases, J lost 1 base, and 2 bases stayed unmatched. In germline, CDR1 is MNHEY, CDR2 SMNVEV (reference sequence). The CDR3 consists of 14 residues. The CDR3 coding sequence is TGTGCCAGCAGCCCAGGGGGCAGCAATCAGCCCCAGCATTTT. It codes for CASSPGGSNQPQHF.

The rearrangement uses TRBV7-9 and TRBJ2-5; TRBD2 matches at 11 bases. Germline loops: CDR1 SEHNR, CDR2 FQNEAQ (reference sequence). There are 16 residues in the CDR3. Germline trimming cut 3 bases from V and 5 bases from J; bases unmatched to any gene: 8. This chain's CDR3 is CASSFSLAGGRETQYF. The CDR3 DNA sequence: TGTGCCAGCAGCTTTTCCCTAGCGGGAGGTAGGGAGACCCAGTACTTC. Based on the CDR3 plus reference TRBV7-9 and TRBJ2-5, the full variable domain is DTGVSQNPRHKITKRGQNVTFRCDPISEHNRLYWYRQTLGQGPEFLTYFQNEAQLEKSRLLSDRFSAERPKGSFSTLEIQRTEQGDSAMYLCASSFSLAGGRETQYFGPGTRLLVL.

The chain couples TRBV7-9 to TRBJ1-5; D is ambiguous. The V end was cut by 3 bases, the J end by 3 bases, with 9 bases between. CDR1 is SEHNR and CDR2 is FQNEAQ in the germline V gene (reference sequence). The CDR3 contains 14 residues. CDR3 protein: CASSLEWVNQPQHF. CDR3 nucleotides: TGTGCCAGCAGCTTGGAATGGGTCAATCAGCCCCAGCATTTT.

This chain connects TRBV20-1 to TRBJ1-1; D is undetermined. The germline V gene encodes CDR1 DFQATT and CDR2 SNEGSKA (reference sequence). V was cut by 5 bases and J by 1 base, with 17 bases left in between. This CDR3 is built from 15 residues. CDR3 DNA: TGCAGTGCTCTCCCTGGGTTTGGGCGGAACACTGAAGCTTTCTTT. Translating it yields CSALPGFGRNTEAFF.

The count of this clonotype is one. This sequence joins TRBV7-9 and TRBJ1-1; TRBD1 might be the D (5 bases). The CDR3 length is 19 residues. V was trimmed by 0 bases and J by 0 bases, leaving 20 bases between them. The germline CDR1 and CDR2 sequences are SEHNR and FQNEAQ (reference sequence). CDR3 sequence: CASSLAPLGRAEMNTEAFF. DNA of the CDR3: TGTGCCAGCAGCTTAGCGCCACTGGGCAGGGCCGAGATGAACACTGAAGCTTTCTTT. The variable domain in full, completed from reference TRBV7-9 and TRBJ1-1, reads DTGVSQNPRHKITKRGQNVTFRCDPISEHNRLYWYRQTLGQGPEFLTYFQNEAQLEKSRLLSDRFSAERPKGSFSTLEIQRTEQGDSAMYLCASSLAPLGRAEMNTEAFFGQGTRLTVV.

The rearrangement links TRBV7-2 to TRBJ1-2, with 8 bases lining up with TRBD1. The germline gives CDR1 SGHTA, CDR2 FQGNSA. The junction had 17 bases not matched to a gene; V was cut back by 4 bases and J by 7 bases. The CDR3 is made up of 17 amino acids. The CDR3 bases are TGTGCCAGCAGCTCGGTGGGTGGCGACAGGGGCCTCGGTGGCTACACCTTC. This gives the protein CASSSVGGDRGLGGYTF. The variable domain in full, with the rest retrieved from reference TRBV7-2 and TRBJ1-2, is GAGVSQSPSNKVTEKGKDVELRCDPISGHTALYWYRQSLGQGLEFLIYFQGNSAPDKSGLPSDRFSAERTGGSVSTLTIQRTQQEDSAVYLCASSSVGGDRGLGGYTFGSGTRLTVV.

This chain joins TRBV2 and TRBJ1-2; 7 bases match TRBD1. Losses at the gene ends were 2 bases for V and 2 bases for J; bases not matched to a gene: 5. The germline gives CDR1 SNHLY, CDR2 FYNNEI. The CDR3 is made up of 15 amino acids. CDR3 protein: CASSERTGQNYGYTF. Here the CDR3 DNA reads TGTGCCAGCAGTGAAAGGACAGGCCAGAACTATGGCTACACCTTC.

V gene TRBV28 combines with J gene TRBJ1-3, with D possibly TRBD1 on 6 matching bases. The ends were cut back, 6 bases at V and 0 bases at J, with 12 bases in the middle. CDR1 is MDHEN and CDR2 is SYDVKM in the germline V gene. CDR3 length: 15 residues. CDR3 sequence (DNA): TGTGCCAGCAGGCGGGACACAAGCTCTGGAAACACCATATATTTT. It specifies CASRRDTSSGNTIYF.

This clonotype appeared once. This chain connects TRBV19 to TRBJ2-7; D gene ambiguous. This CDR3 spans 15 amino acids. The V gene lost 4 bases and the J gene lost 2 bases, with 15 bases spanning the gap. Per germline, CDR1 LNHDA and CDR2 SQIVND (reference sequence). In DNA, the CDR3 is TGTGCCAGTAGTACTGGAGTCGGGCGAACCTACGAGCAGTACTTC. It is translated as CASSTGVGRTYEQYF. Full variable domain (remainder filled in from reference TRBV19 and TRBJ2-7): DGGITQSPKYLFRKEGQNVTLSCEQNLNHDAMYWYRQDPGQGLRLIYYSQIVNDFQKGDIAEGYSVSREKKESFPLTVTSAQKNPTAFYLCASSTGVGRTYEQYFGPGTRLTVT.

The chain links TRBV28 to TRBJ1-1, with a weak D call TRBD1 (6 bases). Germline V gene sequence: CDR1 MDHEN, CDR2 SYDVKM. Trimming took off 5 bases at V and 1 base at J, with 14 bases between the two ends. CDR3 length: 15 amino acids. The CDR3 nucleotides are TGTGCCAGCAGTCTATACAGGGCAAGGAACACTGAAGCTTTCTTT. Amino acids: CASSLYRARNTEAFF.

The V call is TRBV19, the J call TRBJ2-1, with D uncertain. With 9 bases removed from V and 4 bases from J, the gap between germline ends came to 10 bases. Germline lookup yields CDR1 LNHDA and CDR2 SQIVND (reference sequence). The CDR3 extends over 12 amino acids. For the CDR3, the DNA is TGTGCCAGCCATTCCCGGTACAATGAGCAGTTCTTC. Protein: CASHSRYNEQFF.

The chain uses TRBV28 and TRBJ1-1; D unclear. This CDR3 comprises 17 residues. The germline CDR1 and CDR2 sequences are MDHEN and SYDVKM. V was clipped by 2 bases and J by 6 bases, with 22 bases between them. The CDR3 here is CASSLGLIWPTAAEAFF. DNA of the CDR3: TGTGCCAGCAGTTTAGGTCTGATCTGGCCGACCGCCGCTGAAGCTTTCTTT.

The rearrangement links TRBV7-3 to TRBJ1-2; possibly TRBD1 for D (5 bases). Germline V gene data show CDR1 as SGHTA and CDR2 as FQGTGA. Trimming pared 2 bases from V and 5 bases from J, leaving 12 bases between. CDR3 length: 14 amino acids. CDR3 DNA sequence: TGTGCCAGCAGCTTATCGGGCAGGGCGTATGGCTACACCTTC. Protein product: CASSLSGRAYGYTF.

V is TRBV11-2 and J is TRBJ2-2; D is undetermined. V lost 0 bases, J lost 2 bases, and 13 bases lay in between. This CDR3 region has 17 residues. Germline lookup yields CDR1 SGHAT and CDR2 FQNNGV. The CDR3 region is CASSLDTTNRNTGELFF. DNA of the CDR3: TGTGCCAGCAGCTTAGATACGACGAACCGAAACACCGGGGAGCTGTTTTTT.

This chain links TRBV27 with TRBJ1-6, with D unclear. V shed 4 bases and J shed 10 bases, with 17 bases lying between them. Germline V gives CDR1 MNHEY, CDR2 SMNVEV (reference sequence). The length of the CDR3 is 15 residues. The CDR3 coding sequence is TGTGCCAGCAGTTCCACCGCGACGCCCTGGTCACCCCTCCACTTT. Translating it yields CASSSTATPWSPLHF.